This T cell receptor (beta chain) was recovered during a study of response to subunit inactivated influenza vaccine. Findings of the study overall: It was the authors' suggestion that each seasonal influenza vaccination recruits few new T cells.

The CDR3 runs to 14 residues. The germline V gene encodes CDR1 MNHEY and CDR2 SMNVEV (reference sequence). Trimming cost V 5 bases and J 2 bases, with 10 bases left between them. With respect to this clonotype: The antigen remains unidentified.

TCRdb re-called the RT-PCR reads through MiXCR, storing one row per CDR3 protein. This table holds around 790,000 distinct CDR3 sequences, 20% to 25% found once. This sequence joins TRBV27 and TRBJ2-1, with TRBD2 as a possible D gene (5 bases). Sequencing was performed on PBMCs from blood, taken more than 4 days after vaccination. The TCR was taken from a man aged 45 to 65 who received an inactivated influenza vaccine. The CDR3 nucleotides read TGTGCCAGCAGTATTACTAGTACCTACAATGAGCAGTTCTTC. Translating it yields CASSITSTYNEQFF.